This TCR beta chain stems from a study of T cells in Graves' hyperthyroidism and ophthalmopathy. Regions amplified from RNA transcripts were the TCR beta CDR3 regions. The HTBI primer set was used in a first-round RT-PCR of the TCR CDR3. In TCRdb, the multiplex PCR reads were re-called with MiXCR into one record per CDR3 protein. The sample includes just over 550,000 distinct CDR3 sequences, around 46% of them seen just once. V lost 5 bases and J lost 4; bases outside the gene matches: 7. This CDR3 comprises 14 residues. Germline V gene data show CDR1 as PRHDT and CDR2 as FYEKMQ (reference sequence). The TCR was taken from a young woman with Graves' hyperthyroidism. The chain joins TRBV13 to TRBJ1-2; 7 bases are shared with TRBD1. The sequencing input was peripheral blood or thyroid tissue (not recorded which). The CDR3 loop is CASSPPTGSYGYTF. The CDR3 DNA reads TGTGCCAGCAGCCCCCCGACAGGGTCCTATGGCTACACCTTC.